This T cell receptor beta chain was recorded in a study of blood T cell repertoires in COVID-19. Overall study: There were acute and convalescent COVID-19 samples, and they came from the United States, Italy and Spain. T cells, B-cell-depleted T cells, or PBMCs provided the cDNA or gDNA that served as material.

V dropped 0 bases and J dropped 7 bases, with 13 bases sitting between them. Germline CDR1 and CDR2: SGHNT and YYREEE (reference sequence). The CDR3 has 14 residues. Authors' methods: Estimates of nucleated cell counts were drawn from the amplification of reference gene primers. The assay was immunoSEQ multiplex PCR, and TCRdb's table has in-frame clones only and misses some. V, J and clone size reflect that table, while D and trimming were determined from the DNA. The table has about 59,000 clones, around 67% seen once; the top ten hold more than 15%. The sample was peripheral blood. This TCR was sampled from a woman in her 50s with active or convalescent COVID-19. The chain employs TRBV5-4 and TRBJ2-5; no firm D call. CDR3 bases: TGTGCCAGCAGCTTGGACCATGGATCAGGGACCCAGTACTTC. The encoded protein is CASSLDHGSGTQYF. Supplemented by reference TRBV5-4 and TRBJ2-5, the full variable domain reads ETGVTQSPTHLIKTRGQQVTLRCSSQSGHNTVSWYQQALGQGPQFIFQYYREEENGRGNFPPRFSGLQFPNYSSELNVNALELDDSALYLCASSLDHGSGTQYFGPGTRLLVL.